This T cell receptor (beta chain) is drawn from a study of blood T cell repertoires in COVID-19. Method: immunoSEQ multiplex PCR; TCRdb's copy keeps in-frame clones and lacks some. Among 200,000 to 250,000 clones listed, approximately 80% were seen once. V lost 1 base, J lost 4 bases, and 11 bases stayed unmatched. CDR3 length: 18 amino acids. Germline CDR1 LGHNA, CDR2 YNFKEQ. Material: peripheral blood. This sequence was found in a woman in her 50s with acute or convalescent COVID-19. J is TRBJ2-4 and V is TRBV4-2; TRBD1 aligns across 9 bases. In nucleotides, the CDR3 is TGTGCCAGCAGCCAAGGGAATCTTGGAGACAGGGGGAAAAACATTCAGTACTTC. Protein sequence: CASSQGNLGDRGKNIQYF.